These 14 T cell receptor beta chains originate from one sample sequenced in a study of control samples from healthy donors and cancer patients. The repertoire was sequenced with immunoSEQ multiplex PCR; TCRdb's copy has only in-frame clones and lacks some. The table has tens of thousands of clones, approximately 90% seen once. Sequenced input: PBMCs. The receptors derive from a man aged 45-65 years with lung cancer.

This chain connects TRBV24-1 to TRBJ2-5, with a tentative D call TRBD2 (5 bases). The CDR3 has 15 amino acids. The germline gives CDR1 KGHDR, CDR2 SFDVKD. The V and J ends lost 0 bases and 2 bases respectively, with 9 bases between them. Written as DNA, the CDR3 is TGTGCCACCAGTGATTTGCGAAGCGGTCAAGAGACCCAGTACTTC. Amino acid sequence: CATSDLRSGQETQYF.

The chain is built from TRBV28 and TRBJ2-7; D perhaps matches TRBD2 (6 bases). V lost 6 bases, J lost 2 bases, and 11 bases lay in between. CDR3 length equals 13 residues. Germline loops: CDR1 MDHEN, CDR2 SYDVKM. CDR3 sequence: CASSWDSAYEQYF. CDR3 DNA sequence: TGTGCCAGCAGCTGGGACTCCGCCTACGAGCAGTACTTC.

V gene TRBV5-5 combines with J gene TRBJ2-5, with D possibly TRBD1 on 5 matching bases. Trimming removed 2 bases at V and 5 bases at J, with 16 bases between. This CDR3 is 15 amino acids long. Looked up from germline, CDR1 is SGHKS and CDR2 is YYEKEE (reference sequence). This CDR3 is CASSLPQGGGETQYF. The CDR3 region has the DNA TGTGCCAGCAGCTTACCGCAGGGTGGTGGGGAGACCCAGTACTTC.

V usage is TRBV10-3 and J usage is TRBJ2-7, with TRBD2 matching 11 bases. The CDR3 spans 15 residues. J was trimmed by 5 bases and V by 6 bases; bases with no gene match: 9. Germline V gives CDR1 ENHRY, CDR2 SYGVKD. CDR3 protein: CAIRTSGAVGDEQYF. The DNA of the CDR3 is TGTGCCATCAGGACTAGCGGGGCAGTGGGGGACGAGCAGTACTTC.

The rearrangement links TRBV2 to TRBJ2-3; D is possibly TRBD1 (6 bases). Trimming removed 6 bases at V and 2 bases at J, with 12 bases between. Per the germline V gene, CDR1 is SNHLY and CDR2 is FYNNEI. The CDR3 runs to 14 residues. CDR3 loop: CASREDSLTDTQYF. The CDR3 coding sequence is TGTGCCAGCAGGGAGGACAGCCTCACAGATACGCAGTATTTT. Supplemented by reference TRBV2 and TRBJ2-3, the full variable domain reads EPEVTQTPSHQVTQMGQEVILRCVPISNHLYFYWYRQILGQKVEFLVSFYNNEISEKSEIFDDQFSVERPDGSNFTLKIRSTKLEDSAMYFCASREDSLTDTQYFGPGTRLTVL.

The rearrangement joins TRBV3-1 (or the pseudogene TRBV3-2) to TRBJ1-4; D gene ambiguous. CDR1 and CDR2 from the germline V gene are LGHDT and YNNKEL (reference sequence). This CDR3 spans 14 amino acids. Trimming left V 5 bases short and J 0 bases short, with 7 bases between. The CDR3 DNA follows: TGTGCCAGCAGCTCTATTGCAACTAATGAAAAACTGTTTTTT. The encoded protein is CASSSIATNEKLFF.

This clone was counted once. This chain joins TRBV29-1 and TRBJ2-7; D is undetermined. The CDR3 contains 11 residues. Trimming stripped 7 bases from V and 2 bases from J, with 9 bases between. Looked up from germline, CDR1 is SQVTM and CDR2 is ANQGSEA. CDR3 residues: CSASVAYEQYF. CDR3 coding DNA: TGCAGCGCTTCGGTAGCCTACGAGCAGTACTTC.

In this sample, this clone turned up a few times. The V and J genes are TRBV7-2 and TRBJ1-3; D is unresolved. This CDR3 has 14 residues. Germline lookup yields CDR1 SGHTA and CDR2 FQGNSA. The V end lost 3 bases, the J end lost 4 bases, and 10 bases lay between the germline ends. The CDR3 region is CASSFQASGNTIYF. CDR3 nucleotide sequence: TGTGCCAGCAGCTTTCAGGCCTCCGGAAACACCATATATTTT. The complete variable domain, with remaining parts taken from reference TRBV7-2 and TRBJ1-3, reads GAGVSQSPSNKVTEKGKDVELRCDPISGHTALYWYRQSLGQGLEFLIYFQGNSAPDKSGLPSDRFSAERTGGSVSTLTIQRTQQEDSAVYLCASSFQASGNTIYFGEGSWLTVV.

This chain links TRBV5-6 with TRBJ1-5; no clear D. Germline V gene data show CDR1 as SGHDT and CDR2 as YYEEEE. The germline V and J ends were trimmed by 1 base and 4 bases, with 3 bases remaining between them. This CDR3 region has 12 residues. CDR3 coding DNA: TGTGCCAGCAGCTTGTTGAATCAGCCCCAGCATTTT. This encodes CASSLLNQPQHF. Full variable domain (outside the CDR3, taken from reference TRBV5-6 and TRBJ1-5): DAGVTQSPTHLIKTRGQQVTLRCSPKSGHDTVSWYQQALGQGPQFIFQYYEEEERQRGNFPDRFSGHQFPNYSSELNVNALLLGDSALYLCASSLLNQPQHFGDGTRLSIL.

Concerning this clone: The junction shows a germline mismatch at one end, possibly a read error. CDR3 amino acids: CASSPGARFATNEKLFF. The CDR3 DNA is TGTGCTAGCAGCCCAGGGGCCCGTTTTGCAACTAATGAAAAACTGTTTTTT. This chain uses TRBV7-7 with TRBJ1-4, with D possibly matching TRBD1 (6 bases). In germline, CDR1 is SSHAT, CDR2 FNYEAQ (reference sequence). CDR3 length equals 17 residues.

The V call is TRBV12-3 or TRBV12-4, the J call TRBJ1-2; no clear D. CDR3 length: 13 amino acids. Trimming took off 1 base at V and 8 bases at J, with 11 bases between the two ends. The CDR3 DNA reads TGTGCCAGCAGTTTAGGTTCCCCTGGAGGCTACACCTTC. Amino acid sequence: CASSLGSPGGYTF.

This clone was counted a single time. The J gene is TRBJ1-4, the V gene TRBV5-4; TRBD1 matches 9 bases. The length of the CDR3 is 14 residues. Germline V gene lookup returns CDR1 SGHNT and CDR2 YYREEE (reference sequence). The ends lost 7 bases at V and 5 bases at J; junction bases unmatched: 6. CDR3 bases: TGTGCCAGCTCCTACGGACAGGGGAATGAAAAACTGTTTTTT. Its protein is CASSYGQGNEKLFF.

The rearrangement links TRBV4-3 to TRBJ2-2, with TRBD1 identical over 7 bases. CDR3 size: 15 residues. From germline, CDR1 is LGHNA and CDR2 YSLEER. J lost 0 bases, V lost 6 bases, and 4 bases had no gene match. The CDR3 loop reads CASRIGTANTGELFF. The CDR3 DNA reads TGCGCCAGCAGAATCGGGACAGCGAACACCGGGGAGCTGTTTTTT.

The chain couples TRBV9 to TRBJ1-1; maybe TRBD1 (6 bases). Germline lookup yields CDR1 SGDLS and CDR2 YYNGEE. The CDR3 has 13 residues. V was cut by 0 bases and J by 6 bases, with 9 bases left in between. CDR3 in DNA: TGTGCCAGCAGCGTAGAGGGGGGCGCTGAAGCTTTCTTT. Its translation: CASSVEGGAEAFF.